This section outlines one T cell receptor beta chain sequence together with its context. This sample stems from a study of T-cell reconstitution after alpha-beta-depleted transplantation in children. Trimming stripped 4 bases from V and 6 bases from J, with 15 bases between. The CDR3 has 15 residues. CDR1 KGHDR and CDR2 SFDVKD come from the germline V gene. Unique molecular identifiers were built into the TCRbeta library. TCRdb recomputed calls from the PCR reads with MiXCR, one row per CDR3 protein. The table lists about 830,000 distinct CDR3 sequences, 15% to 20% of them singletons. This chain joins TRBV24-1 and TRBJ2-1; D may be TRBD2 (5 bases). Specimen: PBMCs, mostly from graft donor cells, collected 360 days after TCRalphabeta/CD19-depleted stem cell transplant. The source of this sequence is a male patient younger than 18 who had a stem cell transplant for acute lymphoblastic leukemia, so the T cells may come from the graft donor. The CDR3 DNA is TGTGCCACCAGTGAATCGCGGGCTACGGTCAATGAGCAGTTCTTC. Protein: CATSESRATVNEQFF.